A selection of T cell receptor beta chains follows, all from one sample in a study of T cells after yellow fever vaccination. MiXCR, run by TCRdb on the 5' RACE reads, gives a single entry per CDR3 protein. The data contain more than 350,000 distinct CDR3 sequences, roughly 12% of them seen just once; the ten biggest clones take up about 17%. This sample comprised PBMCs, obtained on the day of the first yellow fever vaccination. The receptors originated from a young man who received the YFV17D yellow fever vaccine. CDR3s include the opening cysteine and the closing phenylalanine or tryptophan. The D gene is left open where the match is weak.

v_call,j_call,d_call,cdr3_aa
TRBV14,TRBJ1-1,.,CASSRLWQGLLDTEAFF
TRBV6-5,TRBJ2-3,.,CASSSQGGPSLGTQYF
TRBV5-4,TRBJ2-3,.,CASSFRSGGTDTQYF
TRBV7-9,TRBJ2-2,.,CASSSGTLDTGELFF
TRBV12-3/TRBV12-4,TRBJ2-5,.,CASSLLLSHQETQYF
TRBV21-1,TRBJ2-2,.,CASSVQPKEGHGTGELFF
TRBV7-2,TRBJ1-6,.,CASSLGTTKGSPLHF
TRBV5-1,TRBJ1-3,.,CASSPTGLGNTIYF
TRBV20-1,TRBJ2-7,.,CSAPRVLGDEQYF
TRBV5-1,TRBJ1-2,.,CASSLGVRSTPNYGYTF
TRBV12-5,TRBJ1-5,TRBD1,CASGLDRVQPQHF
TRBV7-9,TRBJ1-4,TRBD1,CASSATGGPEKLFF
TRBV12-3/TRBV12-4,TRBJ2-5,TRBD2,CASSFERGALETQYF
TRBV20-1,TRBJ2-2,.,CSAGRPAGELFF
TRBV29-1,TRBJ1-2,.,CSVVTGRSYGYTF
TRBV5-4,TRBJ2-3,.,CASSAGTSPTDTQYF
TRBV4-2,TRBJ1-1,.,CASRQGGETEAFF
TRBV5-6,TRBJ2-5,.,CASSWEKTQYF
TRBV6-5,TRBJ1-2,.,CASSYSGQGSFYGYTF
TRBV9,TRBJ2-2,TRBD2,CASSVRAGSGELFF
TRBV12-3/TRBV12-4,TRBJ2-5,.,CASSLMVAETQYF
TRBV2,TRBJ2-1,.,CASSERLGEKFF
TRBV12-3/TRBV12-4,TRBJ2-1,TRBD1,CASSSPGTGVVKQFF
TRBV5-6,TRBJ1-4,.,CASSFDRSEKLFF
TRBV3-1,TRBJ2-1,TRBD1,CASSQDFADRDRAEQFF
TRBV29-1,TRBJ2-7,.,CSVGNTYEQYF
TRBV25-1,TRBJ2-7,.,CASSEKGRYEQYF
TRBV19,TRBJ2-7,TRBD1,CASTRTGASYEQYF
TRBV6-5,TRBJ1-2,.,CASRRMNYYGYTF
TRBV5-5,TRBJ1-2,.,CASSFSGPYGYTF
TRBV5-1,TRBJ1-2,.,CASSFGGAGVENYGYTF
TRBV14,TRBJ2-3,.,CATAIGADTQYF
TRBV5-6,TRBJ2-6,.,CASRRAGFSGANVLTF
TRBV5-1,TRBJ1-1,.,CASSPDLYTEAFF
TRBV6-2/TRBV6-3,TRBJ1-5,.,CASSKVRQPQHF
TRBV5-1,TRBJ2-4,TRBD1,CASSIGQGLAKNIQYF
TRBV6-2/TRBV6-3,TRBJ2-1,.,CASSYSDDYNEQFF
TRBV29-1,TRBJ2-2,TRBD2,CSVGTAGAGELFF
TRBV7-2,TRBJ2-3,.,CASSLEPPHTDTQYF
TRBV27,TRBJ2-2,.,CASSSTPGVGTGELFF
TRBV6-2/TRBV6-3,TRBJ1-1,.,CASSYGDGEAFF
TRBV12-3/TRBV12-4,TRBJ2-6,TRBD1,CASRQGTAGANVLTF
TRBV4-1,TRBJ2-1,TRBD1,CASSQGGQGVRNEQFF
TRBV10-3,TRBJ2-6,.,CAISEYEGTGANVLTF
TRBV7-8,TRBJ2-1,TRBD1,CASSPRQGRRTNEQFF
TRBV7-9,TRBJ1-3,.,CASSLERGNTIYF
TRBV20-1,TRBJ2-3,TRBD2,CSAAGVAGFSDTQYF
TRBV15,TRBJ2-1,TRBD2,CATSRDEAGGQDEQFF
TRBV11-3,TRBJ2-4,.,CASTPRGAWTKNIQYF
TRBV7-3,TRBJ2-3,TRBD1,CASSFDRGGDTQYF
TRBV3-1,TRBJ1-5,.,CASSGGANQPQHF
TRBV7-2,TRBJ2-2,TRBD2,CASSVARGGPTGELFF
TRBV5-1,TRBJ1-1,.,CASSLPPPNTEAFF
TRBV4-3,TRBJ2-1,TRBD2,CASSLGRRGGQYNEQFF
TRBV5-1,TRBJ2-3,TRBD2,CASSLGLAGDYDTQYF
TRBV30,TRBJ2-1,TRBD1,CAWSLGTGVNEQFF
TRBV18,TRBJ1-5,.,CASSHGGNRDQPQHF
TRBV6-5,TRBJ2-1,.,CASSYSTGGYEQFF
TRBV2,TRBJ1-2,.,CASRREPSNYGYTF
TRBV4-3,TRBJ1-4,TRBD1,CASSAEEGAYEKLFF